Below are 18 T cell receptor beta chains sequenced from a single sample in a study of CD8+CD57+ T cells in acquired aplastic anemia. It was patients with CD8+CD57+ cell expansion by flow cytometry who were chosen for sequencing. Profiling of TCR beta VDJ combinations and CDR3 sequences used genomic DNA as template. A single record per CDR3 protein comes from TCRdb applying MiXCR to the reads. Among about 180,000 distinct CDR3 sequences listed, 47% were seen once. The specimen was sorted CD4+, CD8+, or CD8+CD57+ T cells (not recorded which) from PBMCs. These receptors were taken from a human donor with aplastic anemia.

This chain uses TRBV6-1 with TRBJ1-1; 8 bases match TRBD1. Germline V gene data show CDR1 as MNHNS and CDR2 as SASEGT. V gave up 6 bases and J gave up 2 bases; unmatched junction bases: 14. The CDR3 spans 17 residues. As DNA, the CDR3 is TGTGCCAGCAGGAACACAAACCAGACAGGGGTTAACACTGAAGCTTTCTTT. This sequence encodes CASRNTNQTGVNTEAFF.

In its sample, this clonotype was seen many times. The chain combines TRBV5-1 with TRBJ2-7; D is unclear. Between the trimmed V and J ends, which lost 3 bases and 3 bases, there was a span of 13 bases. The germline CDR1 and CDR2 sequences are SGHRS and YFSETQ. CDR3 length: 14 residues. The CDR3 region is CASSYPGRNYEQYF. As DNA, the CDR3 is TGCGCCAGCAGCTATCCGGGCCGGAACTACGAGCAGTACTTC. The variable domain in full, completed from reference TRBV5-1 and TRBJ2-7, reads KAGVTQTPRYLIKTRGQQVTLSCSPISGHRSVSWYQQTPGQGLQFLFEYFSETQRNKGNFPGRFSGRQFSNSRSEMNVSTLELGDSALYLCASSYPGRNYEQYFGPGTRLTVT.

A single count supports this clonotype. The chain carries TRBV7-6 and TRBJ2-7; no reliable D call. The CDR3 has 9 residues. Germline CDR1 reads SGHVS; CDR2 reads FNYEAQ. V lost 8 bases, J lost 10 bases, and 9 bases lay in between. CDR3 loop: CASRTRQYF. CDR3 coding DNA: TGTGCCAGCCGAACAAGACAGTACTTC.

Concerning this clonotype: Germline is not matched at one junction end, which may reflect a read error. The CDR3 region is CASSSGGTPQETQYF. The CDR3 DNA reads as TGTGCTAGCAGCTCCGGGGGGACCCCACAAGAGACCCAGTACTTC. The chain couples TRBV7-7 to TRBJ2-5; 7 bases are a match to TRBD2. The germline CDR1 and CDR2 sequences are SSHAT and FNYEAQ (reference sequence). This CDR3 region has 15 residues. The full variable domain, completed using reference TRBV7-7 and TRBJ2-5, is GAGVSQSPRYKVTKRGQDVTLRCDPISSHATLYWYQQALGQGPEFLTYFNYEAQPDKSGLPSDRFSAERPEGSISTLTIQRTEQRDSAMYRCASSSGGTPQETQYFGPGTRLLVL.

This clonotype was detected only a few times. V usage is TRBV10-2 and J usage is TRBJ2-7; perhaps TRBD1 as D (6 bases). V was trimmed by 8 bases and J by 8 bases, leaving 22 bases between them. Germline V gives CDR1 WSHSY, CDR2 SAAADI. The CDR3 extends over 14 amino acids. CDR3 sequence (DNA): TGCGCCAGCGTCACACAGGGTCTCTATTCCCAGCAGTACTTC. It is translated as CASVTQGLYSQQYF.

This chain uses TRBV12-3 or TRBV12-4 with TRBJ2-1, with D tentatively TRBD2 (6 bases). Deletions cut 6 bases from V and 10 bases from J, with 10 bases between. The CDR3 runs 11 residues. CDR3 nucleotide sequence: TGTGCCAGCAGCCCTAGCGAGGAGCAGTTCTTC. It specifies CASSPSEEQFF.

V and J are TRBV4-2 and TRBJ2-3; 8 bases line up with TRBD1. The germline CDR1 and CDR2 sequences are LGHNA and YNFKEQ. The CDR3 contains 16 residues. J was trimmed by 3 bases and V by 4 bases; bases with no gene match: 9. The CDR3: CASSLIRGQVTDTQYF. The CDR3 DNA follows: TGTGCCAGCAGCCTGATAAGGGGACAGGTGACAGATACGCAGTATTTT.

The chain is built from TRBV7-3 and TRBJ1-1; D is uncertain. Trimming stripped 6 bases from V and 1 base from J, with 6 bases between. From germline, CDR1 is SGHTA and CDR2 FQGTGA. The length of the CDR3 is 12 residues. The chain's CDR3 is CASSTRNTEAFF. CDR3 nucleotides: TGTGCCAGCAGTACGAGGAACACTGAAGCTTTCTTT.

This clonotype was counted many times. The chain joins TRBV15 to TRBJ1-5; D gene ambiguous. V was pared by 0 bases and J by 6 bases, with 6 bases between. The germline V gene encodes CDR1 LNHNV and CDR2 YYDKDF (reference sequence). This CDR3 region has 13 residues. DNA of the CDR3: TGTGCCACCAGCAGAGATCGGGGTCAGCCCCAGCATTTT. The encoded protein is CATSRDRGQPQHF.

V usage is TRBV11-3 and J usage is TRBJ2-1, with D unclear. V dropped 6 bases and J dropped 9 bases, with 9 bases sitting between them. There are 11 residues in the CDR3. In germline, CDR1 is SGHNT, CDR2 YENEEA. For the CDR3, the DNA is TGTGCCAGCAGTGATGATGGTGAGCAGTTCTTC. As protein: CASSDDGEQFF.

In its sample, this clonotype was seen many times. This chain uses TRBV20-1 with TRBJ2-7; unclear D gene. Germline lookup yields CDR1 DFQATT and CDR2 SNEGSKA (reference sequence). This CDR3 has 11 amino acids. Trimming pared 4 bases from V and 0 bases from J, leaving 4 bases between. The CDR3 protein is CSAIISYEQYF. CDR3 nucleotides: TGCAGTGCTATAATCTCCTACGAGCAGTACTTC.

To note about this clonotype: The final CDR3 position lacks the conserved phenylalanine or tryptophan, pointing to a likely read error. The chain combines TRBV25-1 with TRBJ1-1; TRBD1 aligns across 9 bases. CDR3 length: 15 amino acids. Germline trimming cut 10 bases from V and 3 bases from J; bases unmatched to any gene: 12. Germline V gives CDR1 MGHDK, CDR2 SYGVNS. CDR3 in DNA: TGTGCCACCACGAGGACAGGGGCAAGGGACACTGAAGCTTTCTCT. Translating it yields CATTRTGARDTEAFS.

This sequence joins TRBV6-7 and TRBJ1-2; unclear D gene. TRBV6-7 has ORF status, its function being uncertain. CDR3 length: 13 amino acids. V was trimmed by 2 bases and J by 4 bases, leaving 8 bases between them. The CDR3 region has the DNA TGTGCCAGCAGTTACCTCTGGGGCTATGGCTACACCTTC. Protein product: CASSYLWGYGYTF.

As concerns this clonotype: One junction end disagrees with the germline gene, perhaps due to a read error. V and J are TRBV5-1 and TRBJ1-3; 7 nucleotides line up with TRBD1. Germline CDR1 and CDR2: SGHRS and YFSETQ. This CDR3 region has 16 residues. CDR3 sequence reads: CAISWAGGSSGNTIYF. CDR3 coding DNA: TGCGCCATCAGCTGGGCAGGGGGAAGCTCTGGAAACACCATATATTTT.

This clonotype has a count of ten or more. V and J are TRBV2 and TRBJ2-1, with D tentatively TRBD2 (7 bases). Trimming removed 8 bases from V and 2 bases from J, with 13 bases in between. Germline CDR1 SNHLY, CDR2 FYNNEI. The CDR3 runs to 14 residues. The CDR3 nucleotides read TGTGCCAGCGGCGTAGGGGGGGCCTACAATGAGCAGTTCTTC. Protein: CASGVGGAYNEQFF.

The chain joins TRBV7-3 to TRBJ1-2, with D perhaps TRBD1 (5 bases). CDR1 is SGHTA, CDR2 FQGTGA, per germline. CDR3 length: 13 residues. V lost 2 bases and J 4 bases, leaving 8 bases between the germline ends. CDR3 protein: CASSLAGTYGYTF. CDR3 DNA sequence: TGTGCCAGCAGCTTAGCAGGGACCTATGGCTACACCTTC.

This chain's CDR3 is CASSQDSSGGATDTQYF. The CDR3 nucleotides read TGTGCCAGCAGCCAAGATAGTTCTGGCGGCGCCACAGATACGCAGTATTTT. The genes are TRBV3-1 and TRBJ2-3, with D unclear. From germline, CDR1 is LGHDT and CDR2 YNNKEL (reference sequence). Trimming cost V 0 bases and J 2 bases, with 15 bases left between them. This CDR3 region has 17 residues.

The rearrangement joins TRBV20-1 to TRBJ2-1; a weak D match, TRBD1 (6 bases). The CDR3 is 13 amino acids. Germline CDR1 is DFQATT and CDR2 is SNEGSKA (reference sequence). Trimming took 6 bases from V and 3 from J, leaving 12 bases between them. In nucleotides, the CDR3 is TGCAGTGCCCCGGGACATCGCTACAATGAGCAGTTCTTC. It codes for CSAPGHRYNEQFF.